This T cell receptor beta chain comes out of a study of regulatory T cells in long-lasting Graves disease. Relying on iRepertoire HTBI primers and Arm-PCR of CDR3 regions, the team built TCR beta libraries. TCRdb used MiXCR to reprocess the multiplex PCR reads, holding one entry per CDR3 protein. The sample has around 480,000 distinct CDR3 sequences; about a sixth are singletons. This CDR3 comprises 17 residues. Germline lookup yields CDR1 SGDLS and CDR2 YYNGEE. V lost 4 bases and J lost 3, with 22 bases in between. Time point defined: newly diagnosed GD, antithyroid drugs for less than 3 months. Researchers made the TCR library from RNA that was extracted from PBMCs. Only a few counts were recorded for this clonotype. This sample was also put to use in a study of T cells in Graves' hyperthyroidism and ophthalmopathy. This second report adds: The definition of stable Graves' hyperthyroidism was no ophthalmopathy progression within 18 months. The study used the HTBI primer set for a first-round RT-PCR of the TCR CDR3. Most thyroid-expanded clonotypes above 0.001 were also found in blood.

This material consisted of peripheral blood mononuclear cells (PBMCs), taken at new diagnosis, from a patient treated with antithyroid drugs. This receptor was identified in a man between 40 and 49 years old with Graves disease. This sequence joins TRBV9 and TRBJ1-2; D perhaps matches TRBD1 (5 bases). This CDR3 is CASSSQLPGRPYYGYTF. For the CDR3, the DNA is TGTGCCAGCAGCTCCCAGCTCCCGGGACGCCCTTACTATGGCTACACCTTC. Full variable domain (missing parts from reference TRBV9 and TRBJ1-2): DSGVTQTPKHLITATGQRVTLRCSPRSGDLSVYWYQQSLDQGLQFLIQYYNGEERAKGNILERFSAQQFPDLHSELNLSSLELGDSALYFCASSSQLPGRPYYGYTFGSGTRLTVV.